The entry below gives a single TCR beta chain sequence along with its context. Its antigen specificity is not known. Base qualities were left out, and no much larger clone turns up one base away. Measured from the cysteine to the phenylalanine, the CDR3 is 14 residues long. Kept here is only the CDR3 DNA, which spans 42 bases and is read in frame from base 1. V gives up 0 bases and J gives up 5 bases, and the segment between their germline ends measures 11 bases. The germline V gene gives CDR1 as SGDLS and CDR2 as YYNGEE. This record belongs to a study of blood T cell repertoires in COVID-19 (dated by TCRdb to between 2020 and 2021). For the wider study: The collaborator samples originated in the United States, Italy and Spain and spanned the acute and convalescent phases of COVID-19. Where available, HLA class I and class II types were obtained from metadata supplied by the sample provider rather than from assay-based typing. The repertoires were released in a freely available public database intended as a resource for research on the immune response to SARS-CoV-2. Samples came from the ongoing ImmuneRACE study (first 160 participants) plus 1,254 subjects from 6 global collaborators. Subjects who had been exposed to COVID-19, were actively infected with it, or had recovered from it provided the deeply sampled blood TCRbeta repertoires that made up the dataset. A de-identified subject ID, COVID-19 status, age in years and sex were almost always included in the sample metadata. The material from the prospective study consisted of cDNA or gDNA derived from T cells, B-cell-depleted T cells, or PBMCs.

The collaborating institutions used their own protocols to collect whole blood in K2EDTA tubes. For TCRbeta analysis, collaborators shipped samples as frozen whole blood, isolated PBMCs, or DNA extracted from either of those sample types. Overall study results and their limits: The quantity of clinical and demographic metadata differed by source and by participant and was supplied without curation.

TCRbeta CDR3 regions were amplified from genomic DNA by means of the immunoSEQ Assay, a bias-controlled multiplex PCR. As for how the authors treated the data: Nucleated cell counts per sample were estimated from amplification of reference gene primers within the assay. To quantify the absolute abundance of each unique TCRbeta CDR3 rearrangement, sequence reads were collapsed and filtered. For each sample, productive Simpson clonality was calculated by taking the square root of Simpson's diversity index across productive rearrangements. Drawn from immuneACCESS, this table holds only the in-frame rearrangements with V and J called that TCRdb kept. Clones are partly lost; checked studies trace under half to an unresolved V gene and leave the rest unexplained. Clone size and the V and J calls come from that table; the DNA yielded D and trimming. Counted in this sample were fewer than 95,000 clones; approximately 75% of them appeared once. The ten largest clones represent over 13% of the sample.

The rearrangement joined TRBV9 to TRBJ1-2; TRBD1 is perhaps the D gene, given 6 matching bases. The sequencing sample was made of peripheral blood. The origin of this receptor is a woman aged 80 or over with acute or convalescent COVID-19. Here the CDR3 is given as CASSVDHRAYGYTF. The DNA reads TGTGCCAGCAGCGTAGATCACAGGGCTTATGGCTACACCTTC.